This TCR beta chain derives from a study of cytomegalovirus exposure and HLA in healthy donors. Study-level information: Early on, a data release was issued that held tens of millions of unique TCRs from HLA-typed donors. Study-level results: TRBV6-2, TRBV6-3 and some other V segments were excluded as indistinguishable. Cytomegalovirus-associated status was assigned to roughly 160 TCR beta chains.

Comment on this clone: Its antigen remains unidentified.

The germline V gene encodes CDR1 SGHRS and CDR2 YFSETQ. The CDR3 consists of 15 residues. V trimming: 6 bases; J trimming: 1 base; junction bases outside the gene matches: 6. The PCR made use of 60 Vbeta and 13 Jbeta primers. TCRdb's table, derived via immunoSEQ multiplex PCR, lists solely in-frame clones and lacks some. In the table there are approximately 210,000 clones, about 81% of which are singletons. The sequence derives from a man aged 35-49 years in good health and CMV-seropositive. Sequences were obtained from PBMCs. This rearrangement joins TRBV5-1 to TRBJ2-3; 9 bases match TRBD1. The CDR3 nucleotides are TGCGCCAGCACCCCTAGGACAGGGGGCACAGATACGCAGTATTTT. Amino acid sequence: CASTPRTGGTDTQYF.